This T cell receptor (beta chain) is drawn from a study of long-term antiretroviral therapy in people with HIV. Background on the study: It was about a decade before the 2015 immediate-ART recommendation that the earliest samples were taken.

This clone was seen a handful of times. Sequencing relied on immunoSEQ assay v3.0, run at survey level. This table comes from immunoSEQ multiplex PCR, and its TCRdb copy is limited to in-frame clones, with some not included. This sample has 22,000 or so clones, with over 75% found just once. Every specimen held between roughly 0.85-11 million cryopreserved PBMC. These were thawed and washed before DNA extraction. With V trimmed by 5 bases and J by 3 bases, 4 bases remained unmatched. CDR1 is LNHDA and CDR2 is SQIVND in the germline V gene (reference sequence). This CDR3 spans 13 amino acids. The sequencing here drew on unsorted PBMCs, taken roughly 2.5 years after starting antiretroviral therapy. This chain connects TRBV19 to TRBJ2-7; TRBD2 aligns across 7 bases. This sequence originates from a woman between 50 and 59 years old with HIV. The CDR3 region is CASSGGLNYEQYF. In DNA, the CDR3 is TGTGCCAGTAGTGGGGGACTAAACTACGAGCAGTACTTC.